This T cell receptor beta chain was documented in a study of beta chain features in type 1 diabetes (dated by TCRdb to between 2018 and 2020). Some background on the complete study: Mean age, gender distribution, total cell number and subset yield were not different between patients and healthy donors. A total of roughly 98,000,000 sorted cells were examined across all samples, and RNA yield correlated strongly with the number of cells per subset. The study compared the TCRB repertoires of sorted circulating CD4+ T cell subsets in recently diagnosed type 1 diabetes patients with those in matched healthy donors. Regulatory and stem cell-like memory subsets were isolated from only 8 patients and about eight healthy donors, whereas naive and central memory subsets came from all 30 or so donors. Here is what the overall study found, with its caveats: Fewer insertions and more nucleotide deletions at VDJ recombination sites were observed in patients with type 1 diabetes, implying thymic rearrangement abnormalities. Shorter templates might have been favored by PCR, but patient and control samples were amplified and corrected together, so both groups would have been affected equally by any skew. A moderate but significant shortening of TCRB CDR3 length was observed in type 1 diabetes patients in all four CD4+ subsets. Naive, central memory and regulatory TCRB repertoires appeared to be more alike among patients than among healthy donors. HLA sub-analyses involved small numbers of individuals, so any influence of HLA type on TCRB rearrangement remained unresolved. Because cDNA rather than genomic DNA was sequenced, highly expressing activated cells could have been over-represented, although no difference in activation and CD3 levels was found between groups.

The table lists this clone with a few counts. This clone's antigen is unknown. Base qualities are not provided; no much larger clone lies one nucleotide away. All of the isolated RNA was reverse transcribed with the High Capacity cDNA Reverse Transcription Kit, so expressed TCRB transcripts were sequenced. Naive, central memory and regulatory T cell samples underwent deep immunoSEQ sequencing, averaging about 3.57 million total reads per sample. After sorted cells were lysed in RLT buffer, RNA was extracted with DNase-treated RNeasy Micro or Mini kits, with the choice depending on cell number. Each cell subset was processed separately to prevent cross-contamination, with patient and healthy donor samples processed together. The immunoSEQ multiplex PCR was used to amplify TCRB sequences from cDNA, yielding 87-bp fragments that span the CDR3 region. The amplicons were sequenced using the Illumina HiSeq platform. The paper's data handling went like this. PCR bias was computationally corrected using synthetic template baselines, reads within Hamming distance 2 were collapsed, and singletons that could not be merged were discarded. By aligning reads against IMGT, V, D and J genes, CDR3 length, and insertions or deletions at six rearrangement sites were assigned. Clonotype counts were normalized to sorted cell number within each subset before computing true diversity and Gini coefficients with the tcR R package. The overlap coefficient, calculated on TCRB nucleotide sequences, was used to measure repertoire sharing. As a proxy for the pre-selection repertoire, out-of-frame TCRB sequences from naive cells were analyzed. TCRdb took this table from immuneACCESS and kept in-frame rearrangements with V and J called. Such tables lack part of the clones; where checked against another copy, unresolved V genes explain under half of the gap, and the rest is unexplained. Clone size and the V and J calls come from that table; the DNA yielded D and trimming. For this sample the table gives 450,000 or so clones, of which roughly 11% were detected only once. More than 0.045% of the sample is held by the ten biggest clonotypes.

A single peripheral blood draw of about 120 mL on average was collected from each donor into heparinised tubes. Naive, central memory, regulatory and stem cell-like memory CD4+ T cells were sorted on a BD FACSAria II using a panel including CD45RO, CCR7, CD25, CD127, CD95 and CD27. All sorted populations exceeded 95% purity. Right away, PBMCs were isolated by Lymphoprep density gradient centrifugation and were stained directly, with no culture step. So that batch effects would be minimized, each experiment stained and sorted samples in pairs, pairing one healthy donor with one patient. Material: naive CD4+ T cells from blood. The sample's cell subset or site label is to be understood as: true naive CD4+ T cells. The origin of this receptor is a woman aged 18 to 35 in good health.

For the CDR3, the sequence is CASGERDGYTF. The DNA sequence reads TGTGCCAGCGGGGAGAGAGATGGCTACACCTTC. The V gene is TRBV7-9 and the J gene is TRBJ1-2; the D segment cannot be called with confidence. The CDR1 and CDR2 encoded by the germline V gene (reference sequence) are SEHNR and FQNEAQ. The CDR3 sequence holds 11 residues, the cysteine and phenylalanine included. Of all the DNA, just the CDR3 is kept, 33 bases in frame from base 1. V is clipped by 8 bases and J by 6 bases, and the sequence between their germline boundaries is 10 bases long.